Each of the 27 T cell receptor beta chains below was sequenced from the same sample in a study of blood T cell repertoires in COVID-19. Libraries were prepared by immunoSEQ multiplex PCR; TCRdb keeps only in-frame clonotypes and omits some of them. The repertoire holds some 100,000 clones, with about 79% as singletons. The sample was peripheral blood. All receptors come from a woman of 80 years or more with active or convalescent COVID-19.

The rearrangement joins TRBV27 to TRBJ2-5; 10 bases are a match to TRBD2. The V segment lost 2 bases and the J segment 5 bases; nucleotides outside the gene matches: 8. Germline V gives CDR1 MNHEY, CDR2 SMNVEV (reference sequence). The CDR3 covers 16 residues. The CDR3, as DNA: TGTGCCAGCAGTTTAAGGGCTAGCGGGAGTAGGGAGACCCAGTACTTC. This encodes CASSLRASGSRETQYF.

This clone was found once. CDR3: CASSLLGGRNPGELFF. CDR3 in DNA: TGTGCCAGCAGCTTATTAGGCGGGAGAAATCCCGGGGAGCTGTTTTTT. The chain joins TRBV7-6 to TRBJ2-2; 7 bases line up with TRBD2. The CDR3 extends over 16 amino acids. Trimming removed 2 bases from V and 6 bases from J; junction bases left unmatched: 9. CDR1 SGHVS and CDR2 FNYEAQ come from the germline V gene. Combining the CDR3 with reference TRBV7-6 and TRBJ2-2 gives the whole variable domain GAGVSQSPRYKVTKRGQDVALRCDPISGHVSLYWYRQALGQGPEFLTYFNYEAQQDKSGLPNDRFSAERPEGSISTLTIQRTEQRDSAMYRCASSLLGGRNPGELFFGEGSRLTVL.

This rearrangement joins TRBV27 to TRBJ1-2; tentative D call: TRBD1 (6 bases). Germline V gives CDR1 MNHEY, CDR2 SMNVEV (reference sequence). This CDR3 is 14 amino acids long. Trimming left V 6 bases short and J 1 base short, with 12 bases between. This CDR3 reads CASSATGYNYGYTF. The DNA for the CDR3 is TGTGCCAGCAGCGCTACAGGGTATAACTATGGCTACACCTTC.

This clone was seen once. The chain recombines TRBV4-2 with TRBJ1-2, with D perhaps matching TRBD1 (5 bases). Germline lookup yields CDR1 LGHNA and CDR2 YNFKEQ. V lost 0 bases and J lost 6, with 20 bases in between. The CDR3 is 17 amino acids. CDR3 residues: CASSQDWRSLGGNGYTF. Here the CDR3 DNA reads TGTGCCAGCAGCCAAGATTGGCGGAGCCTCGGGGGGAATGGCTACACCTTC.

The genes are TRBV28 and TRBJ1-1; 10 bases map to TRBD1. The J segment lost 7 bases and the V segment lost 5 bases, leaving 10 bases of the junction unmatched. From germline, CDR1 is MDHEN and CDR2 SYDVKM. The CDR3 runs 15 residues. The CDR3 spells CASSILGQGRGEAFF. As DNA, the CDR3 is TGTGCCAGCAGTATCCTGGGACAGGGGAGAGGTGAAGCTTTCTTT.

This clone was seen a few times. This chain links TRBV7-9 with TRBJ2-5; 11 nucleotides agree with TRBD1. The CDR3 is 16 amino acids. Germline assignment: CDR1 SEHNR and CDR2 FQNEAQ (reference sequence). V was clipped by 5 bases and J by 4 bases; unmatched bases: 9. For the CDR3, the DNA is TGTGCCAGCAGCCCACTGGGGACAGGGGGATCAGAGACCCAGTACTTC. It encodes CASSPLGTGGSETQYF.

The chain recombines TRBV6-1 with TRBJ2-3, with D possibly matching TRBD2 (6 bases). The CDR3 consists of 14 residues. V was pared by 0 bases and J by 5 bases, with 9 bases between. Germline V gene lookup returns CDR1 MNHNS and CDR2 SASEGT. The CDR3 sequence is CASSEAGGKDTQYF. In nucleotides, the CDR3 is TGTGCCAGCAGTGAAGCGGGAGGTAAAGATACGCAGTATTTT.

In nucleotides, the CDR3 is TGTGCCACCAACCGGGTTTCCGCGGGAGTGGTGTCCTACGAGCAGTACTTC. Its protein is CATNRVSAGVVSYEQYF. This sequence joins TRBV7-9 and TRBJ2-7; 7 bases agree with TRBD2. Germline CDR1 and CDR2: SEHNR and FQNEAQ (reference sequence). J gave up 1 base and V 10 bases, and 19 bases lay outside the gene matches. This CDR3 is 17 amino acids long. The whole variable domain, filled in from reference TRBV7-9 and TRBJ2-7, reads DTGVSQNPRHKITKRGQNVTFRCDPISEHNRLYWYRQTLGQGPEFLTYFQNEAQLEKSRLLSDRFSAERPKGSFSTLEIQRTEQGDSAMYLCATNRVSAGVVSYEQYFGPGTRLTVT.

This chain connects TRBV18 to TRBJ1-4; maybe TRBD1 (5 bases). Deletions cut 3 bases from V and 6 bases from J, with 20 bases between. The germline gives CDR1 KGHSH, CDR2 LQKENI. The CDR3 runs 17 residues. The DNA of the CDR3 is TGTGCCAGCTCACCTATCGACGGGGGTGGTCGTTATGAAAAACTGTTTTTT. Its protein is CASSPIDGGGRYEKLFF.

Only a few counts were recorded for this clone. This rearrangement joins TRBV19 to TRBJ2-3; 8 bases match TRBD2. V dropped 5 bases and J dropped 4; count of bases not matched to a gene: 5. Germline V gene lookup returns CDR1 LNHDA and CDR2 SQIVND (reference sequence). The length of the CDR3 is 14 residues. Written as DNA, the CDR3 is TGTGCCAGTAGTGGACTAGCCCAGTCAGATACGCAGTATTTT. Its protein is CASSGLAQSDTQYF.

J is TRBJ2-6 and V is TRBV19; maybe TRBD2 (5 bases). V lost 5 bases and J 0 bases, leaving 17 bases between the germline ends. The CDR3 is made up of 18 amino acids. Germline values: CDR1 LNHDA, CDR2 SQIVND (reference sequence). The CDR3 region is CASSAWTLGFSGANVLTF. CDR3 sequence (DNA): TGTGCCAGTAGTGCCTGGACTCTGGGCTTCTCTGGGGCCAACGTCCTGACTTTC.

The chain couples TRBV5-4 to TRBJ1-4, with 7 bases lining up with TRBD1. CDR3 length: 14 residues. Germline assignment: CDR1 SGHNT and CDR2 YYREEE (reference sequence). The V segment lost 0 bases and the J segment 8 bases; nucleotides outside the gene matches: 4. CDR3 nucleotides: TGTGCCAGCAGCTTGGGACAGGGCAGGGAAAAACTGTTTTTT. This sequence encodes CASSLGQGREKLFF.

In nucleotides, the CDR3 is TGCGCCAGCAGCGAACTAGCGGGAGGGGGTGGTGAGCAGTTCTTC. Encoded protein: CASSELAGGGGEQFF. The V and J genes are TRBV5-1 and TRBJ2-1, with TRBD2 matching 13 bases. CDR1 and CDR2 from the germline V gene are SGHRS and YFSETQ. This CDR3 contains 15 residues. With 4 bases clipped from V and 9 bases from J, the junction kept 7 bases outside the gene matches.

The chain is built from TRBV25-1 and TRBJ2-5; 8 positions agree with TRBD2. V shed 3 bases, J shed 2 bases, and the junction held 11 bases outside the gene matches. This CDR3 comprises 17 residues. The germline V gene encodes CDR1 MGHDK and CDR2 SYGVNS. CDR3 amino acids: CASSDPGGVAGQETQYF. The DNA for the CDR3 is TGTGCCAGCAGTGACCCCGGAGGGGTAGCGGGGCAAGAGACCCAGTACTTC.

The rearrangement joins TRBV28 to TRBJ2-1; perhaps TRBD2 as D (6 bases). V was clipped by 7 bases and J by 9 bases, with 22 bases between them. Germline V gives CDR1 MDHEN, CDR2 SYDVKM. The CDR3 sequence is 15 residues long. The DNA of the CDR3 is TGTGCCAGCACCTTCGCGGCCAGGGTCGGGGGTGAGCAGTTCTTC. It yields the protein CASTFAARVGGEQFF.

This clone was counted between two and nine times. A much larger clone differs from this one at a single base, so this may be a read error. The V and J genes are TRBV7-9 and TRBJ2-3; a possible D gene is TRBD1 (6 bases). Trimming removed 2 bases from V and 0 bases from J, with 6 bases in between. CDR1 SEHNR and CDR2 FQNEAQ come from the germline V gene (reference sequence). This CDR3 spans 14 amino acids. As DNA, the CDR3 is TGTGCCAGCAGCTTACAGGGGAGCACAGATACGCAGTATTTT. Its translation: CASSLQGSTDTQYF.

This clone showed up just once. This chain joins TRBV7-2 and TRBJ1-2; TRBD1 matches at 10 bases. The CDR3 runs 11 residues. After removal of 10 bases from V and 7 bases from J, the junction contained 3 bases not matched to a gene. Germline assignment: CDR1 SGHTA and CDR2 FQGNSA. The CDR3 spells CATRQGAGYTF. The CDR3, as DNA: TGTGCCACCCGACAGGGGGCTGGCTACACCTTC. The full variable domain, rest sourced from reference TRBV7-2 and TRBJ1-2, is GAGVSQSPSNKVTEKGKDVELRCDPISGHTALYWYRQSLGQGLEFLIYFQGNSAPDKSGLPSDRFSAERTGGSVSTLTIQRTQQEDSAVYLCATRQGAGYTFGSGTRLTVV.

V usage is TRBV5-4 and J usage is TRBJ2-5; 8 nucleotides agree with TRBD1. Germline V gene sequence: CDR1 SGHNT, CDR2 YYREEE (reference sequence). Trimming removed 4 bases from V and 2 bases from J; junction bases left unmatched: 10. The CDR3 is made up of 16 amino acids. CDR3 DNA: TGTGCCAGCAGCCGACAGGGGATAATAGGGCAAGAGACCCAGTACTTC. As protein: CASSRQGIIGQETQYF. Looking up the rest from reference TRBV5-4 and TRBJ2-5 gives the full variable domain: ETGVTQSPTHLIKTRGQQVTLRCSSQSGHNTVSWYQQALGQGPQFIFQYYREEENGRGNFPPRFSGLQFPNYSSELNVNALELDDSALYLCASSRQGIIGQETQYFGPGTRLLVL.

The CDR3 coding sequence is TGTGCCAGCAGCCACCACCGGGGACTAGCGGGAGCTTTGTCTAGCACAGATACGCAGTATTTT. Its translation is CASSHHRGLAGALSSTDTQYF. This chain joins TRBV4-2 and TRBJ2-3, with 14 nucleotides matching TRBD2. Unmatched junction bases numbered 14, after V lost 3 bases and J lost 0 bases. Germline V gene data show CDR1 as LGHNA and CDR2 as YNFKEQ. The CDR3 extends over 21 amino acids.

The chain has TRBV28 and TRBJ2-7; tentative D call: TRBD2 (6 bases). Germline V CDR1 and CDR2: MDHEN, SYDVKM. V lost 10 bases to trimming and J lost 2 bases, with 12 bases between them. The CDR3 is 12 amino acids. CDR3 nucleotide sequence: TGTGCCATCGACGCGGGAACCTACGAGCAGTACTTC. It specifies CAIDAGTYEQYF.

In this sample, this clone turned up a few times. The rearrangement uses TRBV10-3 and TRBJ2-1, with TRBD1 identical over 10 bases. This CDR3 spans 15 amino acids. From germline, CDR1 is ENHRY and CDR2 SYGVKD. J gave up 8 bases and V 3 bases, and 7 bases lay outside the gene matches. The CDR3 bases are TGTGCCATCAGTGACCGGGACAGGGGCTCGGATGAGCAGTTCTTC. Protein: CAISDRDRGSDEQFF.

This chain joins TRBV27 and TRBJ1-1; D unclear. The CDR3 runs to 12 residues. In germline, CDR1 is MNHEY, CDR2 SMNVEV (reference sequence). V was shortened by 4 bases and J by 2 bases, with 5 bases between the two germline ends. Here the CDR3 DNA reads TGTGCCAGCAGTTCCATTAACACTGAAGCTTTCTTT. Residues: CASSSINTEAFF.

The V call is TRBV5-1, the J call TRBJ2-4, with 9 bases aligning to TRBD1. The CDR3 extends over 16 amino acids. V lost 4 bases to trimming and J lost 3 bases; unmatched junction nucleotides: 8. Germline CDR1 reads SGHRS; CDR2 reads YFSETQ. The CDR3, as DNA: TGCGCCAGCAGCGCCACCGGGACAGGGATCAAAAACATTCAGTACTTC. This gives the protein CASSATGTGIKNIQYF.

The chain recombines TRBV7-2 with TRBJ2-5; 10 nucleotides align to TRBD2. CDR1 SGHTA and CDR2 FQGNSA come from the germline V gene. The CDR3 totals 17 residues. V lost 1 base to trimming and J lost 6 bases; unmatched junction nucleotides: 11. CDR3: CASSLEWSSGSRKTQYF. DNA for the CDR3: TGTGCCAGCAGCTTAGAGTGGTCTAGCGGGAGTCGGAAGACCCAGTACTTC.

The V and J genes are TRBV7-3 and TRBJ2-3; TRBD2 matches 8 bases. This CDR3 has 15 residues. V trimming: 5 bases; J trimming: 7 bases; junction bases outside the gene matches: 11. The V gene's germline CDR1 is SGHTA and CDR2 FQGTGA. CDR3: CASSIGPSGSNTQYF. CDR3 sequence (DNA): TGTGCCAGCAGCATAGGGCCTAGCGGGTCAAATACGCAGTATTTT.

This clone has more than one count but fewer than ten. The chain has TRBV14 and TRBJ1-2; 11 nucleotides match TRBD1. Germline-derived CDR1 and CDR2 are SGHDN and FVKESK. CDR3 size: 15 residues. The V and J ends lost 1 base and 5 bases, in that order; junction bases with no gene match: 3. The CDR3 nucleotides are TGTGCCAGCAGCCAAGCGGGACAGGGGGTTTATGGCTACACCTTC. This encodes CASSQAGQGVYGYTF. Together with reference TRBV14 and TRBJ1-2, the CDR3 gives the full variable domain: EAGVTQFPSHSVIEKGQTVTLRCDPISGHDNLYWYRRVMGKEIKFLLHFVKESKQDESGMPNNRFLAERTGGTYSTLKVQPAELEDSGVYFCASSQAGQGVYGYTFGSGTRLTVV.

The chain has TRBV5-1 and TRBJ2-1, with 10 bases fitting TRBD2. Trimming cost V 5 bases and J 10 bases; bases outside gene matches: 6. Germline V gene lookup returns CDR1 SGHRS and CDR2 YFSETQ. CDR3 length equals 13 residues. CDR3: CASRSGGAGEQFF. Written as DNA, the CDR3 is TGCGCCAGCAGAAGCGGGGGGGCAGGCGAGCAGTTCTTC.